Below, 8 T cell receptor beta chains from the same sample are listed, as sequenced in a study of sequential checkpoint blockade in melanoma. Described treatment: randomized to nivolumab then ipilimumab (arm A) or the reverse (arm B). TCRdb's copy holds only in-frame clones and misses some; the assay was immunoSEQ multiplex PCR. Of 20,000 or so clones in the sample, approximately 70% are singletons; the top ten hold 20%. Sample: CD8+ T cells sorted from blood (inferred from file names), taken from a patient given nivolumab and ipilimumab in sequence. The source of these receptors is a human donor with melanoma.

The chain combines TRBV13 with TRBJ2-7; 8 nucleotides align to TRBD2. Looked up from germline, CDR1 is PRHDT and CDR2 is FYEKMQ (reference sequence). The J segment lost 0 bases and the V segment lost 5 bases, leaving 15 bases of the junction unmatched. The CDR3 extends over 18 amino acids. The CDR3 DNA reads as TGTGCCAGCAGCCCTACCTTCGAAGCGGGAGTTCACTCCTACGAGCAGTACTTC. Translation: CASSPTFEAGVHSYEQYF.

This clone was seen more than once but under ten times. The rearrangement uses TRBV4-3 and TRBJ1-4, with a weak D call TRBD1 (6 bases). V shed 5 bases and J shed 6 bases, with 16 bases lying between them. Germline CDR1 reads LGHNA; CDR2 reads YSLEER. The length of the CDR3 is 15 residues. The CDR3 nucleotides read TGCGCCAGCAGCGTTAGGGGGGGGGCTGATGAAAAACTGTTTTTT. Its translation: CASSVRGGADEKLFF.

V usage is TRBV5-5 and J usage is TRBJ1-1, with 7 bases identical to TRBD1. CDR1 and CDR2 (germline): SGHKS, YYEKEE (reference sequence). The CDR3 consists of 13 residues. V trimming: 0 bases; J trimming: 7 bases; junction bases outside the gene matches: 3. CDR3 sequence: CASSLGDRNEAFF. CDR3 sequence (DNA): TGTGCCAGCAGCTTGGGGGACAGAAATGAAGCTTTCTTT.

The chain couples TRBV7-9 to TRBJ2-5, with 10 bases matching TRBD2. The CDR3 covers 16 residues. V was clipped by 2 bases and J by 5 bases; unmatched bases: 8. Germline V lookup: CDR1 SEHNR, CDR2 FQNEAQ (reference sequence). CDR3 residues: CASSLRSGRAEETQYF. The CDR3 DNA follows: TGTGCCAGCAGCTTAAGGAGCGGGAGGGCCGAGGAGACCCAGTACTTC.

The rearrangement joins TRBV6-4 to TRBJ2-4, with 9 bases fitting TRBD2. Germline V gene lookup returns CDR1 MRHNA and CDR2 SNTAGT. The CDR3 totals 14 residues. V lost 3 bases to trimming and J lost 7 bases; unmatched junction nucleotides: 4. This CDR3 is CASSEVSGRNIQYF. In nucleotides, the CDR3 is TGTGCCAGCAGTGAAGTAAGCGGGAGGAACATTCAGTACTTC.

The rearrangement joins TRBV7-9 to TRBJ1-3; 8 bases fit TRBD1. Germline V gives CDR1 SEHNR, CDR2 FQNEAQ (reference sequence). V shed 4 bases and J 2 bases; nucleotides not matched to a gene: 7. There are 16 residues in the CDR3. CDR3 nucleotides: TGTGCCAGCAGCTATCGGACAGGGAGGACTGGAAACACCATATATTTT. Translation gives CASSYRTGRTGNTIYF. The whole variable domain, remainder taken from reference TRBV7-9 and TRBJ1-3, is DTGVSQNPRHKITKRGQNVTFRCDPISEHNRLYWYRQTLGQGPEFLTYFQNEAQLEKSRLLSDRFSAERPKGSFSTLEIQRTEQGDSAMYLCASSYRTGRTGNTIYFGEGSWLTVV.

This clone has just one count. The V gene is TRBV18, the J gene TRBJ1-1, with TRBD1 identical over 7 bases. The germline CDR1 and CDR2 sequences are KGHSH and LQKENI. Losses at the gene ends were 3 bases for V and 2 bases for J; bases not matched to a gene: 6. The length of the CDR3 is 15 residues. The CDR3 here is CASSPRDRANTEAFF. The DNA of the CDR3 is TGTGCCAGCTCACCTAGGGACAGAGCCAACACTGAAGCTTTCTTT.

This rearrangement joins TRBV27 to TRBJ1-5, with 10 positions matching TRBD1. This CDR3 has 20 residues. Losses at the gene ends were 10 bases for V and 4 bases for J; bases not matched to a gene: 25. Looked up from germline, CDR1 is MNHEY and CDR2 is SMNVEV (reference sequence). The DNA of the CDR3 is TGTGCCATCCTGATCACGACCGGGACAGGGGTGAATGGTAGTAATCAGCCCCAGCATTTT. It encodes CAILITTGTGVNGSNQPQHF.